What follows describes a single TCR beta chain. Its antigen is unidentified. PCR primers comprised 60 Vbeta and 13 Jbeta primers. Here immunoSEQ multiplex PCR was the method, and the copy in TCRdb shows in-frame clones only, minus some. Altogether 150,000 to 200,000 clones are present, about three quarters being singletons, with the ten largest covering over 13%. This CDR3 comprises 14 residues. V dropped 6 bases and J dropped 13 bases, with 19 bases sitting between them. The V gene's germline CDR1 is MNHEY and CDR2 SMNVEV (reference sequence). This specimen belongs to a study of cytomegalovirus exposure and HLA in healthy donors. Study observations and caveats: Immune exposure information comprised only CMV serostatus.

The sequence came from a man aged 50 or older in good health and CMV-seropositive. This chain connects TRBV27 to TRBJ1-6; maybe TRBD1 (6 bases). The sequenced sample was PBMCs. The CDR3 DNA sequence: TGTGCCAGCAGCTCAGGGGTGGGTGGTTTGCCCCTCCACTTT. The encoded protein is CASSSGVGGLPLHF.